Following are 32 T cell receptor beta chains from one sample sequenced in a study of cytomegalovirus exposure and HLA in healthy donors. Primers: 60 Vbeta forward and 13 Jbeta reverse. TCRdb's table, derived via immunoSEQ multiplex PCR, lists solely in-frame clones and lacks some. The sample has 120,000 to 150,000 clones; around 80% are singletons. Specimen: PBMCs. Receptors originate from a woman aged 40 to 49 in good health and CMV-seronegative.

The genes are TRBV19 and TRBJ2-7, with TRBD2 matching 8 bases. The CDR3 sequence is 16 residues long. The germline CDR1 and CDR2 sequences are LNHDA and SQIVND (reference sequence). V lost 4 bases to trimming and J lost 3 bases; unmatched junction nucleotides: 11. Here the CDR3 DNA reads TGTGCCAGTAGTAGTCTCGTGGCGGGAGGATACTACGAGCAGTACTTC. Its translation: CASSSLVAGGYYEQYF.

The rearrangement uses TRBV11-2 and TRBJ2-7, with TRBD2 matching over 9 bases. Per germline, CDR1 SGHAT and CDR2 FQNNGV. CDR3 size: 16 residues. The V and J ends lost 2 bases and 6 bases, in that order; junction bases with no gene match: 11. The CDR3 bases are TGTGCCAGCAGCTTATTGGAAGTAGCGGGAGAGTTCGAGCAGTACTTC. Protein: CASSLLEVAGEFEQYF.

The chain couples TRBV30 to TRBJ2-1; 7 bases are a match to TRBD1. This CDR3 has 14 amino acids. Germline trimming cut 0 bases from V and 9 bases from J; bases unmatched to any gene: 8. Germline lookup yields CDR1 GTSNPN and CDR2 SVGIG (reference sequence). CDR3 sequence reads: CAWSVKGARGEQFF. The CDR3 nucleotides are TGTGCCTGGAGTGTAAAGGGGGCCAGGGGTGAGCAGTTCTTC. The full variable domain, in which reference TRBV30 and TRBJ2-1 provide the parts outside the CDR3, is SQTIHQWPATLVQPVGSPLSLECTVEGTSNPNLYWYRQAAGRGLQLLFYSVGIGQISSEVPQNLSASRPQDRQFILSSKKLLLSDSGFYLCAWSVKGARGEQFFGPGTRLTVL.

This clone was recorded only once. The CDR3 DNA follows: TGCGCCAGCAGCCAAGAGGGTAGCGAAAAACTGTTTTTT. It yields the protein CASSQEGSEKLFF. This chain connects TRBV4-1 to TRBJ1-4; D not certain. Trimming stripped 0 bases from V and 8 bases from J, with 7 bases between. This CDR3 region has 13 residues. Per the germline V gene, CDR1 is MGHRA and CDR2 is YSYEKL.

There are a few counts of this clone. V gene TRBV27 combines with J gene TRBJ2-4, with D maybe TRBD1 (5 bases). Germline V gives CDR1 MNHEY, CDR2 SMNVEV (reference sequence). The CDR3 contains 18 residues. Trimming took off 5 bases at V and 0 bases at J, with 20 bases between the two ends. CDR3 sequence (DNA): TGTGCCAGCAGTCCCATGACAGTTCTCTACGGAGCCAAAAACATTCAGTACTTC. As protein: CASSPMTVLYGAKNIQYF.

The genes are TRBV7-9 and TRBJ2-5; D gene unclear. V gave up 4 bases and J gave up 3 bases, with 12 bases separating them. This CDR3 spans 14 amino acids. CDR1 is SEHNR, CDR2 FQNEAQ, per germline (reference sequence). CDR3 sequence (DNA): TGTGCCAGCAGCTCTGTTACCAGCGAAGAGACCCAGTACTTC. It specifies CASSSVTSEETQYF.

V gene TRBV6-6 combines with J gene TRBJ2-5, with D tentatively TRBD2 (7 bases). CDR1 MNHNY and CDR2 SVGAGI come from the germline V gene (reference sequence). The CDR3 contains 14 residues. With 8 bases removed from V and 4 bases from J, the gap between germline ends came to 17 bases. The chain's CDR3 is CASGLVGGGETQYF. In nucleotides, the CDR3 is TGTGCCAGCGGCCTAGTGGGAGGGGGAGAGACCCAGTACTTC.

This clone was counted between two and nine times. The chain uses TRBV11-2 and TRBJ1-5; D not resolved. Germline CDR1 and CDR2: SGHAT and FQNNGV. The CDR3 length is 15 residues. Trimming shortened V by 3 bases and J by 7 bases, and 16 bases separated the two germline ends. CDR3 loop: CASSLESGDGQPQHF. CDR3 DNA sequence: TGTGCCAGCAGCTTGGAGAGCGGGGATGGACAGCCCCAGCATTTT.

The rearrangement joins TRBV30 to TRBJ2-1, with 9 bases identical to TRBD2. The CDR3 length is 12 residues. The trim removed 4 bases at V and 14 bases at J, leaving 9 bases unmatched. CDR1 is GTSNPN and CDR2 is SVGIG in the germline V gene (reference sequence). The CDR3 sequence: CAWKGLAGLKFF. The CDR3 coding sequence is TGTGCCTGGAAGGGCCTAGCGGGACTGAAGTTCTTC.

Remarks on this clone: The junction shows a germline mismatch at one end, possibly a read error. The chain links TRBV5-4 to TRBJ2-5, with TRBD2 identical over 11 bases. CDR1 is SGHNT, CDR2 YYREEE, per germline (reference sequence). This CDR3 contains 15 residues. The CDR3 loop is CAGSLGTSGQETQYF. The CDR3 region has the DNA TGTGCCGGCAGCTTAGGGACTAGCGGCCAAGAGACCCAGTACTTC. Drawing the rest from reference TRBV5-4 and TRBJ2-5, the complete variable domain is ETGVTQSPTHLIKTRGQQVTLRCSSQSGHNTVSWYQQALGQGPQFIFQYYREEENGRGNFPPRFSGLQFPNYSSELNVNALELDDSALYLCAGSLGTSGQETQYFGPGTRLLVL.

This rearrangement joins TRBV2 to TRBJ2-1; tentative D call: TRBD2 (6 bases). This CDR3 has 16 amino acids. The V end lost 1 base, the J end lost 0 bases, and 10 bases lay between the germline ends. CDR1 and CDR2 (germline): SNHLY, FYNNEI. CDR3 protein: CASSEGGTHSYNEQFF. The CDR3 region has the DNA TGTGCCAGCAGTGAAGGCGGGACCCACTCCTACAATGAGCAGTTCTTC.

The gene calls are TRBV5-6 and TRBJ2-7; 8 bases are shared with TRBD1. Germline V gene data show CDR1 as SGHDT and CDR2 as YYEEEE. V was pared by 4 bases and J by 3 bases, with 6 bases of the junction left unmatched. This CDR3 region has 14 residues. CDR3 DNA sequence: TGTGCCAGCAGCCTGGGACAGGTAAACTACGAGCAGTACTTC. Translation gives CASSLGQVNYEQYF.

This chain connects TRBV18 to TRBJ1-3, with D unresolved. Trimming took off 1 base at V and 0 bases at J, with 4 bases between the two ends. This CDR3 has 14 residues. Germline V gene data show CDR1 as KGHSH and CDR2 as LQKENI. CDR3 region: CASSPQSSGNTIYF. The DNA of the CDR3 is TGTGCCAGCTCACCACAGAGCTCTGGAAACACCATATATTTT.

The gene calls are TRBV6-5 and TRBJ2-1; D ambiguous. The ends were cut back, 5 bases at V and 8 bases at J, with 13 bases in the middle. This CDR3 spans 13 amino acids. CDR1 is MNHEY and CDR2 is SVGAGI in the germline V gene. The CDR3, as DNA: TGTGCCAGCAGTACCCCACTTATCCATGAGCAGTTCTTC. Its translation is CASSTPLIHEQFF.

This clone turned up a few times. The chain joins TRBV28 to TRBJ1-5, with D hard to call. V was trimmed by 5 bases and J by 7 bases, leaving 12 bases between them. There are 13 residues in the CDR3. CDR1 is MDHEN and CDR2 is SYDVKM in the germline V gene. The CDR3 spells CASSKEFNQPQHF. The CDR3 DNA is TGTGCCAGCAGTAAGGAGTTCAACCAGCCCCAGCATTTT.

This chain joins TRBV19 and TRBJ2-3; TRBD2 matches 13 bases. The CDR3 is made up of 15 amino acids. With 4 bases clipped from V and 6 bases from J, the junction kept 4 bases outside the gene matches. Per the germline V gene, CDR1 is LNHDA and CDR2 is SQIVND (reference sequence). CDR3 in DNA: TGTGCCAGTAGTACCGGGACTAGCGGGATTGATACGCAGTATTTT. It is translated as CASSTGTSGIDTQYF. Looking up the rest from reference TRBV19 and TRBJ2-3 gives the full variable domain: DGGITQSPKYLFRKEGQNVTLSCEQNLNHDAMYWYRQDPGQGLRLIYYSQIVNDFQKGDIAEGYSVSREKKESFPLTVTSAQKNPTAFYLCASSTGTSGIDTQYFGPGTRLTVL.

In the case of this clone: Other DNA sequences in the sample encode the same CDR3. The chain joins TRBV5-1 to TRBJ2-3; D possibly corresponds to TRBD1 (5 bases). The CDR3 is made up of 14 amino acids. Germline lookup yields CDR1 SGHRS and CDR2 YFSETQ. The V end was cut by 0 bases, the J end by 5 bases, with 10 bases between. CDR3 amino acids: CASSLEGAGDTQYF. CDR3 bases: TGCGCCAGCAGCTTGGAAGGGGCAGGAGATACGCAGTATTTT. Full variable domain (remainder filled in from reference TRBV5-1 and TRBJ2-3): KAGVTQTPRYLIKTRGQQVTLSCSPISGHRSVSWYQQTPGQGLQFLFEYFSETQRNKGNFPGRFSGRQFSNSRSEMNVSTLELGDSALYLCASSLEGAGDTQYFGPGTRLTVL.

The V call is TRBV30, the J call TRBJ1-2; 7 nucleotides match TRBD1. CDR1 and CDR2 (germline): GTSNPN, SVGIG (reference sequence). V was clipped by 5 bases and J by 2 bases; unmatched bases: 2. The CDR3 has 12 amino acids. CDR3 sequence (DNA): TGTGCCTGGGGGGGACAGAACTATGGCTACACCTTC. Its translation is CAWGGQNYGYTF.

The chain links TRBV4-2 to TRBJ2-1, with 10 bases that match TRBD2. CDR1 and CDR2 (germline): LGHNA, YNFKEQ. This CDR3 has 14 residues. J was trimmed by 7 bases and V by 9 bases; bases with no gene match: 9. The CDR3 loop reads CASSGTSVINEQFF. The CDR3 DNA reads TGTGCCAGTTCCGGGACTAGCGTTATAAATGAGCAGTTCTTC.

The gene calls are TRBV7-9 and TRBJ1-1; unclear D gene. The CDR3 extends over 12 amino acids. Germline V lookup: CDR1 SEHNR, CDR2 FQNEAQ (reference sequence). V dropped 5 bases and J dropped 5 bases, with 9 bases sitting between them. Written as DNA, the CDR3 is TGTGCCAGCAGCGGAGGAGGAACTGAAGCTTTCTTT. This encodes CASSGGGTEAFF.

The chain joins TRBV5-1 to TRBJ2-1; a weak D match, TRBD2 (6 bases). Between the trimmed V and J ends, which lost 1 base and 3 bases, there was a span of 11 bases. This CDR3 region has 15 residues. Germline CDR1 is SGHRS and CDR2 is YFSETQ. CDR3 nucleotides: TGCGCCAGCAGCTTGTCCGCGGGAAACTACAATGAGCAGTTCTTC. This gives the protein CASSLSAGNYNEQFF.

This clone came up once. The CDR3, as DNA: TGTGCCAGCAGTGAGAGACGGGGGACTAGCGGGAGCACAGATACGCAGTATTTT. Encoded protein: CASSERRGTSGSTDTQYF. The chain uses TRBV6-1 and TRBJ2-3; 12 bases are a match to TRBD2. Germline V lookup: CDR1 MNHNS, CDR2 SASEGT. The CDR3 is made up of 18 amino acids. J lost 0 bases, V lost 3 bases, and 7 bases had no gene match.

The rearrangement links TRBV7-9 to TRBJ2-2; TRBD2 agrees at 8 bases. Germline V gives CDR1 SEHNR, CDR2 FQNEAQ (reference sequence). V lost 5 bases and J lost 1; bases outside the gene matches: 6. This CDR3 has 16 amino acids. The chain's CDR3 is CASSQYSGVNTGELFF. For the CDR3, the DNA is TGTGCCAGCAGCCAGTATAGCGGGGTGAACACCGGGGAGCTGTTTTTT.

Worth noting for this clone: The junction does not match germline at one end; this may be a read error. V gene TRBV7-9 combines with J gene TRBJ2-7; 7 bases are a match to TRBD1. The CDR3 is 12 residues long. The germline gives CDR1 SEHNR, CDR2 FQNEAQ (reference sequence). CDR3 in DNA: TGTTCCAGCAGCTTCGCAGGGGGCGAGCAGTACTTC. It yields the protein CSSSFAGGEQYF.

The chain carries TRBV19 and TRBJ1-5; D gene ambiguous. Germline CDR1 reads LNHDA; CDR2 reads SQIVND (reference sequence). This CDR3 is 14 amino acids long. Trimming shortened V by 9 bases and J by 3 bases, and 15 bases separated the two germline ends. The CDR3 is CASSSGRPNQPQHF. CDR3 nucleotide sequence: TGTGCCAGCTCTTCGGGAAGACCCAATCAGCCCCAGCATTTT.

The J gene is TRBJ2-7, the V gene TRBV5-4; 13 positions agree with TRBD2. CDR3 length: 16 residues. Germline V gene data show CDR1 as SGHNT and CDR2 as YYREEE (reference sequence). Germline trimming cut 4 bases from V and 3 bases from J; bases unmatched to any gene: 7. The CDR3 here is CASSPGLAGTLYEQYF. In DNA, the CDR3 is TGTGCCAGCAGCCCGGGACTAGCGGGAACACTCTACGAGCAGTACTTC.

This clone turned up a few times. The chain employs TRBV7-2 and TRBJ2-3; TRBD2 agrees at 10 bases. CDR1 and CDR2 (germline): SGHTA, FQGNSA. The ends lost 2 bases at V and 7 bases at J; junction bases unmatched: 12. This CDR3 contains 17 residues. The DNA for the CDR3 is TGTGCCAGCAGCTTAATGCGGCTAGCGGGAGTCGCAAATACGCAGTATTTT. Translated, it gives CASSLMRLAGVANTQYF.

The chain is built from TRBV5-1 and TRBJ2-1; 13 bases map to TRBD2. Germline trimming cut 4 bases from V and 4 bases from J; bases unmatched to any gene: 14. CDR1 and CDR2 (germline): SGHRS, YFSETQ. There are 19 residues in the CDR3. The CDR3 loop reads CASSPRLAGGPTKYNEQFF. The CDR3, as DNA: TGCGCCAGCAGCCCAAGACTAGCGGGAGGCCCCACAAAGTACAATGAGCAGTTCTTC.

The chain joins TRBV7-9 to TRBJ1-2, with D possibly being TRBD1 (5 bases). Germline loops: CDR1 SEHNR, CDR2 FQNEAQ (reference sequence). V was cut by 3 bases and J by 4 bases, with 18 bases left in between. The CDR3 is 16 residues long. CDR3 bases: TGTGCCAGCAGCTTCAGTATCTCGGAGGGGATCTATGGCTACACCTTC. This codes for CASSFSISEGIYGYTF.

This sequence joins TRBV11-2 and TRBJ1-3; TRBD1 is a possible D gene (5 bases). The CDR3 has 17 residues. V lost 2 bases, J lost 0 bases, and 14 bases lay in between. Germline V gene lookup returns CDR1 SGHAT and CDR2 FQNNGV. CDR3 loop: CASSLWGVIDSGNTIYF. Here the CDR3 DNA reads TGTGCCAGCAGCTTATGGGGCGTGATCGACTCTGGAAACACCATATATTTT. Using reference TRBV11-2 and TRBJ1-3 for the parts outside the CDR3, the full variable domain is EAGVAQSPRYKIIEKRQSVAFWCNPISGHATLYWYQQILGQGPKLLIQFQNNGVVDDSQLPKDRFSAERLKGVDSTLKIQPAKLEDSAVYLCASSLWGVIDSGNTIYFGEGSWLTVV.

The chain is built from TRBV28 and TRBJ2-1; 13 nucleotides match TRBD2. Germline assignment: CDR1 MDHEN and CDR2 SYDVKM. J gave up 10 bases and V 5 bases, and 20 bases lay outside the gene matches. The CDR3 consists of 19 residues. The CDR3 here is CASSPILGTSGAFWGEQFF. DNA of the CDR3: TGTGCCAGCAGTCCCATTTTGGGGACTAGCGGGGCCTTTTGGGGCGAGCAGTTCTTC.

The chain has TRBV5-1 and TRBJ2-7; D possibly corresponds to TRBD2 (5 bases). CDR1 is SGHRS, CDR2 YFSETQ, per germline. Trimming shortened V by 3 bases and J by 1 base, and 14 bases separated the two germline ends. The CDR3 loop spans 15 amino acids. The CDR3: CASSSPERKSYEQYF. CDR3 sequence (DNA): TGCGCCAGCAGCTCCCCGGAGCGGAAGTCCTACGAGCAGTACTTC.